These 9 T cell receptor beta chains came from one sample sequenced in a study of TIL therapy for anti-PD-1-resistant metastatic lung cancer. The libraries were made with immunoSEQ v3. The assay was immunoSEQ multiplex PCR, and TCRdb's table has in-frame clones only and misses some. The sample consists of about 20,000 clones, roughly 85% of them appearing once. Described time point: pre-treatment sample, taken before nivolumab and TIL therapy. The source was blood, collected at baseline. The receptors derive from a person aged 25-85 years with non-small cell lung cancer.

The chain employs TRBV5-1 and TRBJ1-3, with D possibly being TRBD1 (6 bases). The CDR3 is 16 residues long. V was shortened by 3 bases and J by 0 bases, with 13 bases between the two germline ends. Germline V gene sequence: CDR1 SGHRS, CDR2 YFSETQ. The CDR3 nucleotides are TGCGCCAGCAGCTGGGGGCAGGCGCACTCTGGAAACACCATATATTTT. Translation: CASSWGQAHSGNTIYF.

The rearrangement links TRBV19 to TRBJ1-1; D is unresolved. Trimming took 11 bases from V and 3 from J, leaving 13 bases between them. CDR3 length equals 12 residues. Germline values: CDR1 LNHDA, CDR2 SQIVND (reference sequence). The CDR3 is CALQASDTEAFF. CDR3 nucleotide sequence: TGTGCCCTTCAGGCTTCCGACACTGAAGCTTTCTTT.

In this sample, this clone turned up a few times. CDR3 region: CASRRQGANYGYTF. Written as DNA, the CDR3 is TGTGCCAGCAGACGCCAGGGCGCTAACTATGGCTACACCTTC. The gene calls are TRBV5-4 and TRBJ1-2; weak D call: TRBD1 (5 bases). Trimming took 5 bases from V and 0 from J, leaving 11 bases between them. Germline V gives CDR1 SGHNT, CDR2 YYREEE (reference sequence). This CDR3 has 14 residues.

The rearrangement joins TRBV6-5 to TRBJ2-3; 7 nucleotides align to TRBD1. The ends lost 9 bases at V and 1 base at J; junction bases unmatched: 10. The CDR3 runs to 15 residues. Germline CDR1 is MNHEY and CDR2 is SVGAGI. The CDR3 nucleotides are TGTGCCAGTAGCGTAACAGGGGTGGGCACAGATACGCAGTATTTT. Protein: CASSVTGVGTDTQYF.

This clone was seen more than once but under ten times. V and J are TRBV30 and TRBJ1-2; D is uncertain. Trimming left V 2 bases short and J 4 bases short, with 5 bases between. The length of the CDR3 is 11 residues. Germline assignment: CDR1 GTSNPN and CDR2 SVGIG (reference sequence). The DNA for the CDR3 is TGTGCCTGGAGTAGGCTCTATGGCTACACCTTC. Translation gives CAWSRLYGYTF. The variable domain in full, completed from reference TRBV30 and TRBJ1-2, reads SQTIHQWPATLVQPVGSPLSLECTVEGTSNPNLYWYRQAAGRGLQLLFYSVGIGQISSEVPQNLSASRPQDRQFILSSKKLLLSDSGFYLCAWSRLYGYTFGSGTRLTVV.

The chain has TRBV7-3 and TRBJ2-1; D is undetermined. V lost 6 bases, J lost 4 bases, and 4 bases lay in between. Germline V gene sequence: CDR1 SGHTA, CDR2 FQGTGA. The CDR3 extends over 11 amino acids. The chain's CDR3 is CASRNYNEQFF. CDR3 nucleotide sequence: TGTGCCAGCAGGAATTACAATGAGCAGTTCTTC.

This clone was observed a few times. The chain joins TRBV23-1 to TRBJ1-2, with D uncertain. TRBV23-1 is reported as an ORF; its role is uncertain. Trimming left V 2 bases short and J 8 bases short, with 18 bases between. The CDR3 spans 15 residues. The CDR3 loop is CASSQPPKGRLGYTF. DNA for the CDR3: TGCGCCAGCAGTCAACCACCCAAGGGCCGGCTCGGCTACACCTTC.

This chain connects TRBV2 to TRBJ1-2; D gene ambiguous. V lost 8 bases, J lost 0 bases, and 16 bases lay in between. From germline, CDR1 is SNHLY and CDR2 FYNNEI. The CDR3 runs to 15 residues. CDR3 DNA: TGTGCCAGCGTTCGCAGTGCGGGATCTAACTATGGCTACACCTTC. It specifies CASVRSAGSNYGYTF.

The chain carries TRBV11-2 and TRBJ2-4; D gene unclear. Germline V gene data show CDR1 as SGHAT and CDR2 as FQNNGV. This CDR3 spans 15 amino acids. With 4 bases removed from V and 0 bases from J, the gap between germline ends came to 10 bases. The CDR3 DNA sequence: TGTGCCAGCAGCTCCGTCCCGATAGCCAAAAACATTCAGTACTTC. Translation gives CASSSVPIAKNIQYF.